The entry below gives a single T cell receptor beta chain sequence along with its context. Its antigen is unidentified. Assay: immunoSEQ multiplex PCR; the TCRdb copy retains only in-frame clones and omits some. The sample carries 35,000 to 45,000 clones, around 93% recorded once. These data originate in a study of OX40 agonist ivuxolimab in advanced cancers. Study as a whole: All patients had ivuxolimab intravenously every 2 weeks at 0.01 to 10 mg/kg. Enrolled patients in dose escalation had cancers that were hepatocellular carcinoma, melanoma, renal cell or head and neck cancer. Study-level findings and limits: Antigens targeted by the expanded peripheral T cells were not determined.

V gave up 4 bases and J gave up 1 base, with 17 bases separating them. Germline V gene data show CDR1 as SGHDT and CDR2 as YYEEEE. This CDR3 has 16 amino acids. The input for sequencing was CD4+ or CD8+ T cells sorted from blood, taken in a trial of the OX40 agonist ivuxolimab. This TCR was recovered from an adult with an advanced solid tumor such as melanoma, head and neck, liver or kidney cancer. This chain links TRBV5-6 with TRBJ2-5; D unresolved. The chain's CDR3 is CASSTLPRAVQETQYF. CDR3 bases: TGTGCCAGCAGCACCCTTCCTCGAGCAGTCCAAGAGACCCAGTACTTC.